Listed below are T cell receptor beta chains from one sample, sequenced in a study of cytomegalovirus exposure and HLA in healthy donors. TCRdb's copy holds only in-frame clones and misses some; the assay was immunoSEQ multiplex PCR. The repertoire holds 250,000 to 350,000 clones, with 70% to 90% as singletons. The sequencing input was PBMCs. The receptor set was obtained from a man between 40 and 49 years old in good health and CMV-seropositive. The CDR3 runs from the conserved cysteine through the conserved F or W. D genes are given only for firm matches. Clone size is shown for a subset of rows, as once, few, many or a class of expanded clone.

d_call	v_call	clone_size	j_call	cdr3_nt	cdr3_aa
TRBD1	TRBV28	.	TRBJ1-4	TGTGCCAGCAGTGGGCCGGGGGACAGGCGAAAGGGGGAAAAACTGTTTTTT	CASSGPGDRRKGEKLFF
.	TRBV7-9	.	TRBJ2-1	TGTTCCAGCAGCGCGGGACCCCCCACCTACAATGAGCAGTTCTTC	CSSSAGPPTYNEQFF
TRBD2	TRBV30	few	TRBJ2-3	TGTGCCTGGGGAAAGCTAGCGGGAGTAGATACGCAGTATTTT	CAWGKLAGVDTQYF
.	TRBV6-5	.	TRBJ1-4	TGTGCCAGCAGGGCCAACGGCGGTGTTGAAAAACTGTTTTTT	CASRANGGVEKLFF
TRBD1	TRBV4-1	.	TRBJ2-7	TGCGCCAGCAGCCAGGACGGGACAGCCTTCTCCTACGAGCAGTACTTC	CASSQDGTAFSYEQYF
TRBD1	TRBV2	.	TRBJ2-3	TGTGCCAGCAGAAACCGGGACAGGGGGCTCTCAGATACGCAGTATTTT	CASRNRDRGLSDTQYF
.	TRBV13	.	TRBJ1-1	TGTGCCAGCAGCTTAGGCAGGGTCACTGAAGCTTTCTTT	CASSLGRVTEAFF
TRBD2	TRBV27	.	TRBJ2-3	TGTGCCAGTATGGTTGGGGGACTAGCAACAGATACGCAGTATTTT	CASMVGGLATDTQYF
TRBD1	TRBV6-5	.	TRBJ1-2	TGTGCCAGCAGTGCGTGGACAGGGACTGATGGCTACACCTTC	CASSAWTGTDGYTF
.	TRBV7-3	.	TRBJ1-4	TGTGCCAGCAGCTTAACGCTGAAGGGGGAAGAAAAACTGTTTTTT	CASSLTLKGEEKLFF
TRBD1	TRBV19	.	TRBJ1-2	TGTGCCAGTAAGGGTGGCAGGGGGCGAGAAGGCTACACCTTC	CASKGGRGREGYTF
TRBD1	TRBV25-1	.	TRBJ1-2	TGTGCCAGCAGTGACCGGGACAGGGGAGGGAACGGCTACACCTTC	CASSDRDRGGNGYTF
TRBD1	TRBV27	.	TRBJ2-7	TGTGCCAGCAGTGCCGGGACAGGGCCCTACGAGCAGTACTTC	CASSAGTGPYEQYF
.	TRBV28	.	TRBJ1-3	TGTGCCAGCAGTTCCGGTGACAGCTCTGGAAACACCATATATTTT	CASSSGDSSGNTIYF
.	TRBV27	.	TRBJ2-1	TGTGCCAGCAGTTTGGAGCACCCGAGCTCCTACAATGAGCAGTTCTTC	CASSLEHPSSYNEQFF
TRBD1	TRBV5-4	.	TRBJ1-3	TGTGCCAGCAGCCAGGACAGGGCTGGAAACACCATATATTTT	CASSQDRAGNTIYF
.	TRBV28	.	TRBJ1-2	TGTGCCAGCAGTTTCCAGGGCTATGGCTACACCTTC	CASSFQGYGYTF
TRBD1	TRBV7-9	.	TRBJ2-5	TGTGCCAGCAGCTTAGCGACAGGGGTAGAGCAGTACTTC	CASSLATGVEQYF
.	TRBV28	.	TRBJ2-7	TGTGCCAGCAGTTTTCCGGGACAAAGCTACGAGCAGTACTTC	CASSFPGQSYEQYF
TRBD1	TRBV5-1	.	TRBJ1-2	TGCGCCAGCAGCTTGGTAGGCAGGGGGGATGGCTACACCTTC	CASSLVGRGDGYTF
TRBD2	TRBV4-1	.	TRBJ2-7	TGCGCCAGCAGCCAACCCACTAGCGGGAGGTACGAGCAGTACTTC	CASSQPTSGRYEQYF
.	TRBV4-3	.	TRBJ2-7	TGCGCCAGCAGCCAAGATCCTGGCAACTACGAGCAGTACTTC	CASSQDPGNYEQYF
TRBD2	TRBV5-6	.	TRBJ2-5	TGTGCCAGCAGCTCCAGGCGGGGGGGAGGGACCCAGTACTTC	CASSSRRGGGTQYF
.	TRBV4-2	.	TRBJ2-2	TGTGCCAGCAGCCACCAGACAGAAAGTGACGGGGAGCTGTTTTTT	CASSHQTESDGELFF